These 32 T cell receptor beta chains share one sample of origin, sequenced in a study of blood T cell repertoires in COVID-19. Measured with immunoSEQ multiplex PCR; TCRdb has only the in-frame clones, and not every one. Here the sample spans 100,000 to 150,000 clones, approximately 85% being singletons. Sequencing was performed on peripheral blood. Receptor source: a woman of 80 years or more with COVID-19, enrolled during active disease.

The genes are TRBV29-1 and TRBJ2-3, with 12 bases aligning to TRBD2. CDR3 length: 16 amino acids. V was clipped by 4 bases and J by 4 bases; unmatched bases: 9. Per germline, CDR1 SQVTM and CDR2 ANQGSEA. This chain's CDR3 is CSVGPGPSGRADTQYF. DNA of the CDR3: TGCAGCGTTGGCCCTGGGCCTAGCGGGAGGGCAGATACGCAGTATTTT.

CDR3 amino acids: CSVEAGGREQYF. DNA of the CDR3: TGCAGCGTTGAGGCGGGAGGGCGGGAGCAGTACTTC. V usage is TRBV29-1 and J usage is TRBJ2-7; 9 nucleotides line up with TRBD2. The V segment lost 3 bases and the J segment 7 bases; nucleotides outside the gene matches: 4. Germline values: CDR1 SQVTM, CDR2 ANQGSEA. There are 12 residues in the CDR3.

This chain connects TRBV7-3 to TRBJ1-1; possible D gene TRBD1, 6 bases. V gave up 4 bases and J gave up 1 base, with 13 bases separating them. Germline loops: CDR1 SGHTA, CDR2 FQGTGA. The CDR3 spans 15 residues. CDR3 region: CASSSQGRGNTEAFF. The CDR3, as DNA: TGTGCCAGCAGCTCCCAGGGGAGGGGGAACACTGAAGCTTTCTTT.

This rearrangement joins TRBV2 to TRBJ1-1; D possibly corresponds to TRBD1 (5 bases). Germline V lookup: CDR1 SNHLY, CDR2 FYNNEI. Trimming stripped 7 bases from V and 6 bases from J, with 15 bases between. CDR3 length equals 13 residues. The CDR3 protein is CASTARTTPEAFF. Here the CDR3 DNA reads TGTGCCAGCACTGCCCGGACAACTCCTGAAGCTTTCTTT.

CDR3 DNA: TGTGCCAGCAGTGAAGACCTCGGGACAGGGAACGAGCAGTACTTC. Its translation: CASSEDLGTGNEQYF. The V and J genes are TRBV6-1 and TRBJ2-7; 9 nucleotides agree with TRBD1. The CDR3 consists of 15 residues. Germline assignment: CDR1 MNHNS and CDR2 SASEGT. The junction had 6 bases not matched to a gene; V was cut back by 1 base and J by 5 bases.

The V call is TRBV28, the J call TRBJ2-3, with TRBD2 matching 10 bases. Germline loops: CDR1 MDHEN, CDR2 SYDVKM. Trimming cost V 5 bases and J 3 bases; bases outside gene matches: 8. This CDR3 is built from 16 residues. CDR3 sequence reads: CASSKSSGRATDTQYF. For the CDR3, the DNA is TGTGCCAGCAGTAAATCCAGCGGGAGGGCTACAGATACGCAGTATTTT.

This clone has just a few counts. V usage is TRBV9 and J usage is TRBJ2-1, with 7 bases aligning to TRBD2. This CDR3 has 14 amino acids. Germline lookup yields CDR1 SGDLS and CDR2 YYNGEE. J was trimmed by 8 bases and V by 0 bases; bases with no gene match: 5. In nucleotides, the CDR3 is TGTGCCAGCAGCGTAGGTGATAGCGGGCATGAGCAGTTCTTC. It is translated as CASSVGDSGHEQFF.

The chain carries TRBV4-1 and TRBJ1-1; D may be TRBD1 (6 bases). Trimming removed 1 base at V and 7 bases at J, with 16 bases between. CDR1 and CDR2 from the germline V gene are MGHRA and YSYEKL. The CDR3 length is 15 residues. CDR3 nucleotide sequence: TGCGCCAGCAGCCAAGTAATGGGGGCGCCGGGTGAAGCTTTCTTT. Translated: CASSQVMGAPGEAFF.

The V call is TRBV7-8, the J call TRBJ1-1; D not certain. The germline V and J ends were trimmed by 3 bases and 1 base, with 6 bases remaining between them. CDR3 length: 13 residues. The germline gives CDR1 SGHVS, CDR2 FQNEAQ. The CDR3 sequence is CASSFRENTEAFF. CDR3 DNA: TGTGCCAGCAGCTTCCGGGAGAACACTGAAGCTTTCTTT.

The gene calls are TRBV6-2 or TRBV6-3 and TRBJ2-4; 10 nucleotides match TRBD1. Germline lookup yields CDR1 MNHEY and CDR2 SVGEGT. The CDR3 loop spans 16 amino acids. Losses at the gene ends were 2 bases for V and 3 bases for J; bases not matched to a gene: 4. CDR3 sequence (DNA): TGTGCCAGCAGTTACGGACAGGGGGTGGTCAAAAACATTCAGTACTTC. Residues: CASSYGQGVVKNIQYF.

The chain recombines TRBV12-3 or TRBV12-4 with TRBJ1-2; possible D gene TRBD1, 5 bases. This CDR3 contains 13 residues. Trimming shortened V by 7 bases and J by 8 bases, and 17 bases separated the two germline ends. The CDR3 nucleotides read TGTGCCAGCACCCTCTCCGGGACTATAGGCTACACCTTC. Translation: CASTLSGTIGYTF.

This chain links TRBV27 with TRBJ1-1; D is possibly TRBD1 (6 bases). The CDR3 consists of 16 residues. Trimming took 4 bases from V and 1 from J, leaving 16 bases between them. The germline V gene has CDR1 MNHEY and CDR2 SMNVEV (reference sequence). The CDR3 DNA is TGTGCCAGCAGTTCATCTTATGGACAGCAGAACACTGAAGCTTTCTTT. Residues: CASSSSYGQQNTEAFF.

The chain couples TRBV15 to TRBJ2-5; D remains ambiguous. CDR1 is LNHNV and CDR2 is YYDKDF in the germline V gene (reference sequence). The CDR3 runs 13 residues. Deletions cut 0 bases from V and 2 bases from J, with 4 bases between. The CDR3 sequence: CATSRERQETQYF. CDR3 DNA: TGTGCCACCAGCAGAGAGCGACAAGAGACCCAGTACTTC.

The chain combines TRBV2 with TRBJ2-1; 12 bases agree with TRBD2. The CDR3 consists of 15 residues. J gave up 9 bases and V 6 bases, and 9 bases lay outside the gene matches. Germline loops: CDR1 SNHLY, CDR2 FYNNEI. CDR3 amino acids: CASSVGLAGKGEQFF. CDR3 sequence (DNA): TGTGCCAGCAGCGTTGGACTAGCGGGAAAAGGTGAGCAGTTCTTC.

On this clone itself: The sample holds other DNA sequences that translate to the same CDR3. CDR3 amino acids: CASSPRRVYEQYF. The DNA for the CDR3 is TGTGCCAGCAGCCCTAGACGGGTCTACGAGCAGTACTTC. This chain joins TRBV7-2 and TRBJ2-7; D is uncertain. This CDR3 contains 13 residues. V was clipped by 5 bases and J by 3 bases, with 11 bases between them. The germline V gene has CDR1 SGHTA and CDR2 FQGNSA.

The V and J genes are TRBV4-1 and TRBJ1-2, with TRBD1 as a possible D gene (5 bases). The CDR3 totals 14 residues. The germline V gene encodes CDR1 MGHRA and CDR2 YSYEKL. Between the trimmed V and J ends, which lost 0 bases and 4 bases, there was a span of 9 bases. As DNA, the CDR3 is TGCGCCAGCAGCCAAGATCAAGGGGTCTATGGCTACACCTTC. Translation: CASSQDQGVYGYTF.

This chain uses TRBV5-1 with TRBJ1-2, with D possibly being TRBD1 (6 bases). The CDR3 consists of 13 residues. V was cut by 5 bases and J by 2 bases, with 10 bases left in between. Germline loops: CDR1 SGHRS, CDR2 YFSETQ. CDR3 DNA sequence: TGCGCCAGCAGAAATACAGGGAACTATGGCTACACCTTC. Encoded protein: CASRNTGNYGYTF.

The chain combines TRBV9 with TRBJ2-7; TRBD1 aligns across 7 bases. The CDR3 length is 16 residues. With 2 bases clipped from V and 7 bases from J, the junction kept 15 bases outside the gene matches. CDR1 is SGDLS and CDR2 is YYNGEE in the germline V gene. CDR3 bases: TGTGCCAGCAGCGTCCAAAGACAGGGTGTGGTGTGTGAGCAGTACTTC. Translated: CASSVQRQGVVCEQYF.

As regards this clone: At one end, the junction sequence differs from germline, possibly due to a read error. CDR3 sequence: CASSYSTARPASF. DNA for the CDR3: TGTGCCAGCAGTTACTCGACGGCGAGGCCGGCGAGCTTC. The chain combines TRBV6-2 or TRBV6-3 with TRBJ2-7; D is ambiguous. The CDR3 is made up of 13 amino acids. Germline CDR1 and CDR2: MNHEY and SVGEGT.

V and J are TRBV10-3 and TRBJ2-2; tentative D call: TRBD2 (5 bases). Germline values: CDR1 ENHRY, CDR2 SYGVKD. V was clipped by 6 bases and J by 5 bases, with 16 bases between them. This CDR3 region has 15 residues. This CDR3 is CAIRDGGLATGELFF. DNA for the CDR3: TGTGCCATCAGGGACGGAGGACTGGCTACCGGGGAGCTGTTTTTT.

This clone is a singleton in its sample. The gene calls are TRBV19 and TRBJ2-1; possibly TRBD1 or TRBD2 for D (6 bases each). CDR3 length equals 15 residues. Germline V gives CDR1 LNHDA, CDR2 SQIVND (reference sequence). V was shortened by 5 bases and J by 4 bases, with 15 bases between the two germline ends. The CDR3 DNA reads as TGTGCCAGTAGTCTAGGGGGACTTATTTACAATGAGCAGTTCTTC. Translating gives CASSLGGLIYNEQFF.

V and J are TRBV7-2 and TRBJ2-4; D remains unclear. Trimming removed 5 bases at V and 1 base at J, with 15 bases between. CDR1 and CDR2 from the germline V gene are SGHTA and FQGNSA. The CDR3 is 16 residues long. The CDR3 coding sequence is TGTGCCAGCAGCAATCGGATTGGGCCTGCCAAAAACATTCAGTACTTC. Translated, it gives CASSNRIGPAKNIQYF.

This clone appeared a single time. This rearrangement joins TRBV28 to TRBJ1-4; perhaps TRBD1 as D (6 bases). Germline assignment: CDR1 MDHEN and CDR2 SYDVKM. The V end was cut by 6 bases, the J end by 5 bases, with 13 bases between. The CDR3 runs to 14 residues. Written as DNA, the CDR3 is TGTGCCAGCAGCCTGGGGGGGCAAAATGAAAAACTGTTTTTT. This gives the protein CASSLGGQNEKLFF.

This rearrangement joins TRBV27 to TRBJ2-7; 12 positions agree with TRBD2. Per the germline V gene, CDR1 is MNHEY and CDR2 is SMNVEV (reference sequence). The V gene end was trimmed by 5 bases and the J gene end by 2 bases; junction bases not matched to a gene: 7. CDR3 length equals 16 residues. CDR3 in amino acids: CASSKGLAGRTYEQYF. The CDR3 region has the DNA TGTGCCAGCAGTAAAGGACTAGCGGGAAGGACCTACGAGCAGTACTTC.

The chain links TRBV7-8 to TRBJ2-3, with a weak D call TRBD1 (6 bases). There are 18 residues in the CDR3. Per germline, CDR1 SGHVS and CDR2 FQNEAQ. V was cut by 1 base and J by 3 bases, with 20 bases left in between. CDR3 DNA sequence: TGTGCCAGCAGCTTAGGGCCCTCCGTAGGGGGAGCTACAGATACGCAGTATTTT. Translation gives CASSLGPSVGGATDTQYF.

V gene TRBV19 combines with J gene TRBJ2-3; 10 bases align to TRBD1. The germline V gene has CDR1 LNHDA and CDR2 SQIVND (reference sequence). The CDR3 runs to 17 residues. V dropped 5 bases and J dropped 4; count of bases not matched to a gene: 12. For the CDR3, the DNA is TGTGCCAGTAGTGGGGGCCGGGACAGGGGTAGGGCAGATACGCAGTATTTT. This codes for CASSGGRDRGRADTQYF. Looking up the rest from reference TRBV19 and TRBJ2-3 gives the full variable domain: DGGITQSPKYLFRKEGQNVTLSCEQNLNHDAMYWYRQDPGQGLRLIYYSQIVNDFQKGDIAEGYSVSREKKESFPLTVTSAQKNPTAFYLCASSGGRDRGRADTQYFGPGTRLTVL.

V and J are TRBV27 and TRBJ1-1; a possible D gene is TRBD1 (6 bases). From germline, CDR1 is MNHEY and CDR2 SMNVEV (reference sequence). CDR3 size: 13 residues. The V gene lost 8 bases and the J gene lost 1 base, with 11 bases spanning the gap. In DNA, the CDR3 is TGTGCCAGCCAGGGGATTCCGAACACTGAAGCTTTCTTT. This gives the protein CASQGIPNTEAFF.

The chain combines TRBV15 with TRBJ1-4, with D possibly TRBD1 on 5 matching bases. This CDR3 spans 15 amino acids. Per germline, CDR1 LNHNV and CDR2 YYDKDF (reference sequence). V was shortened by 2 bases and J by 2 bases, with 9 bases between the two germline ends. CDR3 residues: CATSRPGVTNEKLFF. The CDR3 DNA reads TGTGCCACCAGCAGACCGGGGGTGACTAATGAAAAACTGTTTTTT. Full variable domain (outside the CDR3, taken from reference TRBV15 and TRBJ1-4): DAMVIQNPRYQVTQFGKPVTLSCSQTLNHNVMYWYQQKSSQAPKLLFHYYDKDFNNEADTPDNFQSRRPNTSFCFLDIRSPGLGDTAMYLCATSRPGVTNEKLFFGSGTQLSVL.

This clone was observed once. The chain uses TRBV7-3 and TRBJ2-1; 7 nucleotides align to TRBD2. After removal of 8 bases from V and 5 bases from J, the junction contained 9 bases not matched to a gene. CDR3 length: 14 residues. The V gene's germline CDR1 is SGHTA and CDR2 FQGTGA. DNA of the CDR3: TGTGCCAGCGTACGAAGCGGGAAAAACAATGAGCAGTTCTTC. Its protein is CASVRSGKNNEQFF. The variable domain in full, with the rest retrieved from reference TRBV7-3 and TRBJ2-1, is GAGVSQTPSNKVTEKGKYVELRCDPISGHTALYWYRQSLGQGPEFLIYFQGTGAADDSGLPNDRFFAVRPEGSVSTLKIQRTERGDSAVYLCASVRSGKNNEQFFGPGTRLTVL.

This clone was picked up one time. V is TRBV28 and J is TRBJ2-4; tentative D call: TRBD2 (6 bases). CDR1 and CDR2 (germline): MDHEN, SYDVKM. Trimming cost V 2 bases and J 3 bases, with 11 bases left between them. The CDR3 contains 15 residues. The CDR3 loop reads CASSLPGAGKNIQYF. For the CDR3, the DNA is TGTGCCAGCAGTTTACCGGGAGCGGGCAAAAACATTCAGTACTTC.

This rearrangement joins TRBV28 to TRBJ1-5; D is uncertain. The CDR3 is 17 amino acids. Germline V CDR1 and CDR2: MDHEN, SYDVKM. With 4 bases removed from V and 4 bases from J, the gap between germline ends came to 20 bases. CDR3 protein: CASSSRQWQASNQPQHF. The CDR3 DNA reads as TGTGCCAGCAGTTCCCGCCAGTGGCAGGCCTCTAATCAGCCCCAGCATTTT.

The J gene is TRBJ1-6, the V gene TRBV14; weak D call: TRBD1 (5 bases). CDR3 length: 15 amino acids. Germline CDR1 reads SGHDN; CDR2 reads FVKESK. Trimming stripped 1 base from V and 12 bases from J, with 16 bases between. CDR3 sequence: CASSQGRAGPVPLHF. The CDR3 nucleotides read TGTGCCAGCAGCCAAGGGCGGGCGGGGCCCGTACCCCTCCACTTT. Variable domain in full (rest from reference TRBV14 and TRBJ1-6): EAGVTQFPSHSVIEKGQTVTLRCDPISGHDNLYWYRRVMGKEIKFLLHFVKESKQDESGMPNNRFLAERTGGTYSTLKVQPAELEDSGVYFCASSQGRAGPVPLHFGNGTRLTVT.